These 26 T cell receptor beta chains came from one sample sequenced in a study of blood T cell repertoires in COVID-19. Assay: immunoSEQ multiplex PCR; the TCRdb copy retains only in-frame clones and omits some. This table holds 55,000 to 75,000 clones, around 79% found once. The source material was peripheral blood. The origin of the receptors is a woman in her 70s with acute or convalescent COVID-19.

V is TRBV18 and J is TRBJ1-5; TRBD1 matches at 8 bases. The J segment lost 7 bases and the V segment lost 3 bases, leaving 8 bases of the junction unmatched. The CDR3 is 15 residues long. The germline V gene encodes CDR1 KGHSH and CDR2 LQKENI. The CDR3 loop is CASSPGTGGIQPQHF. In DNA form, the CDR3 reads TGTGCCAGCTCACCGGGAACAGGGGGTATACAGCCCCAGCATTTT.

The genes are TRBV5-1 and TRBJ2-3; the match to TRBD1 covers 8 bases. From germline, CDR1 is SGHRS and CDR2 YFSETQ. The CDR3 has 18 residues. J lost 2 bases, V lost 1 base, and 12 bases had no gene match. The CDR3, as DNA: TGCGCCAGCAGCTTGTACGGGACAGGTCGAGCTTACACAGATACGCAGTATTTT. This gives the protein CASSLYGTGRAYTDTQYF.

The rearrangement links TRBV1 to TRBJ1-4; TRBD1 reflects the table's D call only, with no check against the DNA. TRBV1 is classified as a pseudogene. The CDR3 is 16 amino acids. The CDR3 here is CTSTLRVGRANEKLFF. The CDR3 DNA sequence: TGCACCAGCACCCTAAGGGTAGGCAGGGCGAATGAAAAACTGTTTTTT.

CDR3 sequence reads: CASSNQGATNEKLFF. The CDR3 DNA is TGCGCCAGCAGCAACCAGGGGGCGACTAATGAAAAACTGTTTTTT. The chain combines TRBV5-1 with TRBJ1-4, with TRBD1 identical over 8 bases. Germline trimming cut 4 bases from V and 2 bases from J; bases unmatched to any gene: 4. The CDR3 is 15 residues long. From germline, CDR1 is SGHRS and CDR2 YFSETQ.

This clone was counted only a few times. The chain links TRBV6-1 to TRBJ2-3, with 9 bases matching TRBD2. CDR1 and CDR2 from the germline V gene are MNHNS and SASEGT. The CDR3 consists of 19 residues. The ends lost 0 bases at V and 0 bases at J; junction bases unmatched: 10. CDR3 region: CASSEARGGSGGSTDTQYF. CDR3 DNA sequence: TGTGCCAGCAGTGAAGCAAGGGGTGGTAGCGGGGGTAGCACAGATACGCAGTATTTT.

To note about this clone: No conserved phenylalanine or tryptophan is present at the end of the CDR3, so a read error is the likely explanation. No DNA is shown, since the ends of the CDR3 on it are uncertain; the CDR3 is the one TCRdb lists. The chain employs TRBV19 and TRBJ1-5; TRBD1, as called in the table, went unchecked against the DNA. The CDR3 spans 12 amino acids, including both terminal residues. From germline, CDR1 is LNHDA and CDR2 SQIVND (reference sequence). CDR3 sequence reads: CASSSRQGFLSV.

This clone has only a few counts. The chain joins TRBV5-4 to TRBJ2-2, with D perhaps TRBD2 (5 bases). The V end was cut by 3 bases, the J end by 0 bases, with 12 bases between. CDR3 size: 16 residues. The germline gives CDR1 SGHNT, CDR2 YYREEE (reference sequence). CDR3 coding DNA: TGTGCCAGCAGCTCCAACCGGGATCCGAACACCGGGGAGCTGTTTTTT. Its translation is CASSSNRDPNTGELFF.

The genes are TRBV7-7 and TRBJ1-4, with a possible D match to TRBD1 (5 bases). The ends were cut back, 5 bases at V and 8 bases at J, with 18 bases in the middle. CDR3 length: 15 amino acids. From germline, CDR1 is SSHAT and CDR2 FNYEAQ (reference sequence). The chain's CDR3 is CASSPTGTPGEKLFF. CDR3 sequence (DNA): TGTGCCAGCAGCCCGACCGGGACTCCGGGGGAAAAACTGTTTTTT.

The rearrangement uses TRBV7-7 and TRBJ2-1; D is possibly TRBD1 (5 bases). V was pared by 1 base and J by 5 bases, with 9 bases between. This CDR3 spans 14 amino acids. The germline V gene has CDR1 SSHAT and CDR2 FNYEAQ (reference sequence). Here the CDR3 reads CASSLDRGNNEQFF. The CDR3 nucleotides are TGTGCCAGCAGCTTAGATAGGGGAAACAATGAGCAGTTCTTC.

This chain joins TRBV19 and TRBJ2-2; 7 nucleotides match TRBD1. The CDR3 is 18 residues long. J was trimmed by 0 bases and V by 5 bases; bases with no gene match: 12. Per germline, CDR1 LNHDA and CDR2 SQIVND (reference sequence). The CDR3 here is CASSVGTSGTANTGELFF. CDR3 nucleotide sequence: TGTGCCAGTAGTGTGGGAACTTCGGGGACAGCGAACACCGGGGAGCTGTTTTTT. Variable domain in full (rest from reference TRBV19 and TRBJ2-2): DGGITQSPKYLFRKEGQNVTLSCEQNLNHDAMYWYRQDPGQGLRLIYYSQIVNDFQKGDIAEGYSVSREKKESFPLTVTSAQKNPTAFYLCASSVGTSGTANTGELFFGEGSRLTVL.

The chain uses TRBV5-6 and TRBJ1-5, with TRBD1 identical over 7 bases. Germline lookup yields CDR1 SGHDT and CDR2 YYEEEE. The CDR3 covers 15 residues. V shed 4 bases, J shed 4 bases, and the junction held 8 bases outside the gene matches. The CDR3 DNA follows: TGTGCCAGCAGCCGGGACAGCAGAACGAATCAGCCCCAGCATTTT. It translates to CASSRDSRTNQPQHF.

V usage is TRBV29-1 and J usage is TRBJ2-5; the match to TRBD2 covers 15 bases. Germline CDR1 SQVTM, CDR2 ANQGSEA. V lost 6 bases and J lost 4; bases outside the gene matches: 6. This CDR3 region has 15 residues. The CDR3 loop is CSVSPGLAGGETQYF. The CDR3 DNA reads TGCAGCGTCTCCCCGGGACTAGCGGGAGGAGAGACCCAGTACTTC. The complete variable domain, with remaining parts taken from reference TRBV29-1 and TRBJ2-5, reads SAVISQKPSRDICQRGTSLTIQCQVDSQVTMMFWYRQQPGQSLTLIATANQGSEATYESGFVIDKFPISRPNLTFSTLTVSNMSPEDSSIYLCSVSPGLAGGETQYFGPGTRLLVL.

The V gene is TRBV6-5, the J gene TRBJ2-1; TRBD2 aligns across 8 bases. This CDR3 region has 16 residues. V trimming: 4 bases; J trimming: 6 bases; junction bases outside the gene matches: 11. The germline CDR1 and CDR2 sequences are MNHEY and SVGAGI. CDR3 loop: CASSWRGVTRSNEQFF. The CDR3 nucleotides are TGTGCCAGCAGTTGGCGGGGGGTCACACGTTCCAATGAGCAGTTCTTC.

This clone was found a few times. The CDR3 DNA sequence: TGTGCCAGCAGCGTAGATGCGGGGGGGCCGGAGACCCAGTACTTC. Translation gives CASSVDAGGPETQYF. The V and J genes are TRBV9 and TRBJ2-5; 9 bases line up with TRBD2. The CDR3 has 15 residues. Unmatched junction bases numbered 5, after V lost 0 bases and J lost 5 bases. CDR1 is SGDLS and CDR2 is YYNGEE in the germline V gene.

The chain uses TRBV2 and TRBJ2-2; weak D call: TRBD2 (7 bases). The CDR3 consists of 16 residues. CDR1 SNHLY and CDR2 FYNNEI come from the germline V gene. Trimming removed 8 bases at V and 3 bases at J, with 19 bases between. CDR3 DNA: TGTGCCAGCCGGCGGCGGGGGCCGGAGGACACCGGGGAGCTGTTTTTT. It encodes CASRRRGPEDTGELFF.

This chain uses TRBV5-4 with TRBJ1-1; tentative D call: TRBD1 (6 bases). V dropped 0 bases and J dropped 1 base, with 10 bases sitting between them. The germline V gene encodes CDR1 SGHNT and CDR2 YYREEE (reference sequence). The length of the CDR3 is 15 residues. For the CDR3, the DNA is TGTGCCAGCAGCTTGGACAGGGTAAAGAACACTGAAGCTTTCTTT. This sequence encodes CASSLDRVKNTEAFF.

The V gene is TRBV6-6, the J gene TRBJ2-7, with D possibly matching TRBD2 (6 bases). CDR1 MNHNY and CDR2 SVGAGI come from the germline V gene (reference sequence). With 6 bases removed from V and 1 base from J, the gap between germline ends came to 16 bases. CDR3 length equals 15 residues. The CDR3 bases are TGTGCCAGCAGCCAAAACGGCCGGGGGTCCTACGAGCAGTACTTC. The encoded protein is CASSQNGRGSYEQYF.

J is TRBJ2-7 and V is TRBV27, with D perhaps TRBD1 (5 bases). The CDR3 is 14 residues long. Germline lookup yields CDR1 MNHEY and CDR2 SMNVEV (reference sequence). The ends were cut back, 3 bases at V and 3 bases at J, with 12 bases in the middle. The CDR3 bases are TGTGCCAGCAGTTTGGGGCCGACATACTACGAGCAGTACTTC. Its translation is CASSLGPTYYEQYF.

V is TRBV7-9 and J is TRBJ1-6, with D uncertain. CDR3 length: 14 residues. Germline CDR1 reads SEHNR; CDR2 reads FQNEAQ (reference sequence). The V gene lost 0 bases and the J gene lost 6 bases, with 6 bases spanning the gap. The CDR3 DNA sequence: TGTGCCAGCAGCTTAGCGAGCTCTAATTCACCCCTCCACTTT. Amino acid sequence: CASSLASSNSPLHF. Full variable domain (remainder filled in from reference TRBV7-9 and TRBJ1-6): DTGVSQNPRHKITKRGQNVTFRCDPISEHNRLYWYRQTLGQGPEFLTYFQNEAQLEKSRLLSDRFSAERPKGSFSTLEIQRTEQGDSAMYLCASSLASSNSPLHFGNGTRLTVT.

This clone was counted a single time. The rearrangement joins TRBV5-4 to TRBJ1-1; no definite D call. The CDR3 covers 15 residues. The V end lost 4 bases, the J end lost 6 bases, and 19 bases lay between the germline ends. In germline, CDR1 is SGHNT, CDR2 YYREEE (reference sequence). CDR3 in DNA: TGTGCCAGCAGCCCACCAACTAAGGAAATGGCTGAAGCTTTCTTT. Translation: CASSPPTKEMAEAFF.

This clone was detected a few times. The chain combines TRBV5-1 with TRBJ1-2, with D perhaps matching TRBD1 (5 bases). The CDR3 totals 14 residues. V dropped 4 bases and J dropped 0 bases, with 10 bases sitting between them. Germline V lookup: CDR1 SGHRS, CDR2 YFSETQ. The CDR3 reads CASSPGLPNYGYTF. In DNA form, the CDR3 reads TGCGCCAGCAGCCCAGGGCTTCCTAACTATGGCTACACCTTC.

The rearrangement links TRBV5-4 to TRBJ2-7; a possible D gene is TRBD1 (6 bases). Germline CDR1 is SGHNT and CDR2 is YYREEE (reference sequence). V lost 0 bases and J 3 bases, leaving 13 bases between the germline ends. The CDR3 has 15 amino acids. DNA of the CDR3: TGTGCCAGCAGCTTGGAACAGGGACCGATCTACGAGCAGTACTTC. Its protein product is CASSLEQGPIYEQYF.

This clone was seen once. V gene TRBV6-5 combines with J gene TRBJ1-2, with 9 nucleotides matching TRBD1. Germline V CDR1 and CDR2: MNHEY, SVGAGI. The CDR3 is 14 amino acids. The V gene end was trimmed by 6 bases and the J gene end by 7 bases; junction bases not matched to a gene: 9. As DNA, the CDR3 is TGTGCCAGCAGATCTGGGACAGGGATGCGTGGCTACACCTTC. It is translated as CASRSGTGMRGYTF.

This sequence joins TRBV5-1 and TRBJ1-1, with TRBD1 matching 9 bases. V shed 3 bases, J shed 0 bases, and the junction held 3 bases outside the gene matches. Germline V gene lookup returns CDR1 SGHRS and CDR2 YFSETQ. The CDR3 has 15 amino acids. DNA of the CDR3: TGCGCCAGCAGCTCACAGGGGGCGATGAACACTGAAGCTTTCTTT. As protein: CASSSQGAMNTEAFF.

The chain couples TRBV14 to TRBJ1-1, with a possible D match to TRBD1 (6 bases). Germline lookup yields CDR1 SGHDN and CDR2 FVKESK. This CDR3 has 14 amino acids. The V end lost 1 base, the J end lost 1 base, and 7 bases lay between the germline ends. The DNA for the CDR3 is TGTGCCAGCAGCCAAGTCAGGGGGAACACTGAAGCTTTCTTT. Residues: CASSQVRGNTEAFF.

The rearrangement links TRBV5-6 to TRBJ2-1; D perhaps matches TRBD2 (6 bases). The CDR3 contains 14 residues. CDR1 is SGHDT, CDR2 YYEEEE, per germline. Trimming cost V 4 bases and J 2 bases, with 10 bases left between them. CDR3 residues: CASSPAGPYNEQFF. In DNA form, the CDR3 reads TGTGCCAGCAGCCCGGCGGGACCCTACAATGAGCAGTTCTTC.